This T cell receptor beta chain comes out of a study of blood T cell repertoires in COVID-19. Study information: T cells, B-cell-depleted T cells, or PBMCs supplied cDNA or gDNA.

The CDR3 is 14 residues long. The germline CDR1 and CDR2 sequences are SGHTA and FQGNSA. The V end lost 2 bases, the J end lost 3 bases, and 8 bases lay between the germline ends. TCRdb's table, derived via immunoSEQ multiplex PCR, lists solely in-frame clones and lacks some. The data show about 76,000 clones, around 85% seen once. Sequences were obtained from peripheral blood. This clonotype was sampled from a human donor in a cohort sampled during active COVID-19. This chain joins TRBV7-2 and TRBJ2-1; D uncertain. CDR3 DNA: TGTGCCAGCAGCTTATTTCTAAACTACAATGAGCAGTTCTTC. Translation: CASSLFLNYNEQFF.